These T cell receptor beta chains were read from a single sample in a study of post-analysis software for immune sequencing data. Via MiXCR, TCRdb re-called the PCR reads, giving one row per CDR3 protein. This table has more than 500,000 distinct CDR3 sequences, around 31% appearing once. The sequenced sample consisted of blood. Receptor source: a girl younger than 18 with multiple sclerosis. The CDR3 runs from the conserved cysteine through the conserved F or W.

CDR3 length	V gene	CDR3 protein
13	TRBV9	CASSVGWTNGYTF
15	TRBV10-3	CAISEEVRRNNEQFF
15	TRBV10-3	CAISDPGQGSYGYTF
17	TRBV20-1	CSARFPYSGVTYNEQFF
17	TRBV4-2	CASSQALSGGAADTQYF
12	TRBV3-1	CASSKLNYGYTF
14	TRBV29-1	CSVDQNYQDTEAFF
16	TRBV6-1	CASSEFSGQVGETQYF
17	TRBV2	CASSDNSRPTRQETQYF
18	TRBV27	CASSLSRGLAGVTGELFF
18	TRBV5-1	CASSLYWGRIPGGETQYF
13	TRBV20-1	CSAHKDRVETQYF
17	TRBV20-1	CSASGAVRDAWQETQYF
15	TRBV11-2	CASSFNTLSGDEQFF
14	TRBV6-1	CASSHQGQSYEQYF
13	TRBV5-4	CASSLAWTGLYTF
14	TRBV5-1	CASSLEGASEKLFF
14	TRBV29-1	CSVARGTGHTEAFF
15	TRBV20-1	CSAEGTEALSYEQYF
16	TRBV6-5	CASFNLKFSGANVLTF
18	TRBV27	CASSLALAGARSTDTQYF
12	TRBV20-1	CSAITDRSEQYF
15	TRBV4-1	CASSLAGGPTPPEFF
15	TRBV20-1	CSAAPGLEVGLEQFF
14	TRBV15	CATSPGPIWAEAFF
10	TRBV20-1	CSAAGETQYF
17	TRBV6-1	CTSSGIGTGASTDTQYF
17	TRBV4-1	CASSYQAAEAGANVLTF
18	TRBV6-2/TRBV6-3	CASSRPLIAGTETDTQYF
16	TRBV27	CASSLDSGTSGGPQYF
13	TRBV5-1	CASSKGTLYEQYF
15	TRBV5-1	CASSPGKLAKNIQYF
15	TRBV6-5	CASSYVLGRFYEQYF
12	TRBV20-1	CSAGQTGHKLFF
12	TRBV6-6	CATTDRGNEQFF
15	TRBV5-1	CASSLAGTLNTEAFF
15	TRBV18	CASSVTGDSNQPQHF
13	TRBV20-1	CSAPGSGWVEQFF
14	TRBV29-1	CSVEEGQGLSTQYF
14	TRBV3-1	CASSQTVVNTEAFF
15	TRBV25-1	CASSEFKGHNSPLHF
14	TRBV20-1	CSASTSGVTDTQYF
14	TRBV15	CATSRLGGRETQYF
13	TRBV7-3	CASSLNNWGKQFF
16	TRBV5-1	CASSGGTGVSNTEAFF
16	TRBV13	CASSPWSGGGLETQYF
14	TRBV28	CASSLGRVAYGYTF
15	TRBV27	CASSLGGPGANVLTF
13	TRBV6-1	CASTRGHPETQYF
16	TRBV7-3	CASSPEQPGTSGGEYF
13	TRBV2	CASSAISQETQYF
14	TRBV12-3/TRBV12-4	CASSYARQGETQYF
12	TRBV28	CASGGARYEQYF